Included here is one T cell receptor (beta chain) sequence, with context. Its antigen is unidentified. This sample is part of a study of T cells after yellow fever vaccination. General study points: Reappearing after the booster were most of the clones from primary vaccination (about 96% CD4, roughly 86% CD8). Overall, a small share of clonotypes was seen in both CD4 and CD8 compartments. Contaminants from the bulk population, in the form of abundant clonotypes, could be found in FACS-sorted repertoires.

CDR3 length: 17 amino acids. J gave up 2 bases and V 6 bases, and 11 bases lay outside the gene matches. TCR cDNA, made by 5'RACE template switching, carried an added universal primer site and UMIs. From the 5' RACE reads, TCRdb called clonotypes with MiXCR, one entry per CDR3 protein. The sample holds 500,000 to 650,000 distinct CDR3 sequences, about 12% seen once. The V gene is TRBV12-3 or TRBV12-4, the J gene TRBJ2-1; 9 positions agree with TRBD1. Sample: PBMCs, taken on the day of the yellow fever booster vaccination. The clonotype comes from a man under 40 who received the YFV17D yellow fever vaccine. CDR3 loop: CASRGGQGERTYNEQFF. CDR3 nucleotides: TGTGCCAGCAGGGGGGGACAGGGCGAGAGGACCTACAATGAGCAGTTCTTC.